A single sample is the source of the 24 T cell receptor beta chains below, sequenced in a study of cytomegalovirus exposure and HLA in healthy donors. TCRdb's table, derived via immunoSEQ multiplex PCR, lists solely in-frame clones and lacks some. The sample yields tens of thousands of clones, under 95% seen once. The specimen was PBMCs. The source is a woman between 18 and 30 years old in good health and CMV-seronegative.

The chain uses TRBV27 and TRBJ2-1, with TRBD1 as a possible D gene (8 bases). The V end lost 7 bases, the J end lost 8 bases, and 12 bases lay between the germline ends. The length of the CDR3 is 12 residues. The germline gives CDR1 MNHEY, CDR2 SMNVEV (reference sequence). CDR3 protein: CASNRGGDEQFF. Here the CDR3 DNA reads TGTGCCAGCAACAGGGGGGGCGATGAGCAGTTCTTC.

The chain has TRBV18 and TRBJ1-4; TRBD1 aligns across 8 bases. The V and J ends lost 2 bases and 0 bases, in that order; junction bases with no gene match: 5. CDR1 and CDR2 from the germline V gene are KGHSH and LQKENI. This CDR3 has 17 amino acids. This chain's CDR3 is CASSPSLQGATNEKLFF. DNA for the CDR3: TGTGCCAGCTCACCATCCCTACAGGGGGCAACTAATGAAAAACTGTTTTTT.

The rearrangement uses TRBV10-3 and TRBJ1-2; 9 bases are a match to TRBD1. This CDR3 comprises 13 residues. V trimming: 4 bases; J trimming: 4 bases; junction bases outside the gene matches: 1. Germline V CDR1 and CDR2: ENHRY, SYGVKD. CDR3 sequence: CAISGGQGYGYTF. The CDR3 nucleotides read TGTGCCATCAGTGGGGGACAGGGCTATGGCTACACCTTC.

DNA for the CDR3: TGTGCCAGCAGTTTAGACAGAGAAAAACTGTTTTTT. Its protein is CASSLDREKLFF. The V call is TRBV28, the J call TRBJ1-4; possible D gene TRBD1, 5 bases. V lost 2 bases to trimming and J lost 8 bases, with 6 bases between them. Germline values: CDR1 MDHEN, CDR2 SYDVKM. The CDR3 length is 12 residues. Full variable domain (outside the CDR3, taken from reference TRBV28 and TRBJ1-4): DVKVTQSSRYLVKRTGEKVFLECVQDMDHENMFWYRQDPGLGLRLIYFSYDVKMKEKGDIPEGYSVSREKKERFSLILESASTNQTSMYLCASSLDREKLFFGSGTQLSVL.

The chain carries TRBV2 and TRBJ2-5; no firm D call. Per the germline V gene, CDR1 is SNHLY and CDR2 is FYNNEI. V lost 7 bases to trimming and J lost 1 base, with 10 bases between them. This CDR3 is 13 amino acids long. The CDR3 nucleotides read TGTGCCAGCACTAGAGACTTCCAAGAGACCCAGTACTTC. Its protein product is CASTRDFQETQYF.

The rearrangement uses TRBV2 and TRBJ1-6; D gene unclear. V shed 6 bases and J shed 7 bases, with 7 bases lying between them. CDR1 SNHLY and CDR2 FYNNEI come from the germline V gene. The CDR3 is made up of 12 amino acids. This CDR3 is CASRGLNSPLHF. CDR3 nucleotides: TGTGCCAGCAGAGGACTGAATTCACCCCTCCACTTT.

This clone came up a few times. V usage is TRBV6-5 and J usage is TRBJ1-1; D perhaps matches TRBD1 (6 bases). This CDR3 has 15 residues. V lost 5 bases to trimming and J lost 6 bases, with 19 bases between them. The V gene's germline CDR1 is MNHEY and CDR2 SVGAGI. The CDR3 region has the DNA TGTGCCAGCAGTCCACCCACAGGGAGTAGATCTGAAGCTTTCTTT. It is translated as CASSPPTGSRSEAFF.

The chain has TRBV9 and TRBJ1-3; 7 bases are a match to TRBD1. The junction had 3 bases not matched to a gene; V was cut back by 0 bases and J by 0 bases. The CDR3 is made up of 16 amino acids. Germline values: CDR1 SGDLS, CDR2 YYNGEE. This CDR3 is CASSVEGDSSGNTIYF. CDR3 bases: TGTGCCAGCAGCGTAGAAGGGGACAGCTCTGGAAACACCATATATTTT.

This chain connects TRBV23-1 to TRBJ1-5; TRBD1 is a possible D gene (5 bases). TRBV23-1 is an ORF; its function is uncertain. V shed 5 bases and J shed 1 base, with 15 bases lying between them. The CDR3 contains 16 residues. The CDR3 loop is CASSEGYGGSNQPQHF. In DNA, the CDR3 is TGCGCCAGCAGTGAAGGGTACGGGGGAAGCAATCAGCCCCAGCATTTT.

The CDR3 nucleotides read TGTGCCAGCAGTGATCGGCAGGGCCCCTACGAGCAGTACTTC. Residues: CASSDRQGPYEQYF. The V and J genes are TRBV6-1 and TRBJ2-7; TRBD1 might be the D (5 bases). This CDR3 comprises 14 residues. V gave up 3 bases and J gave up 2 bases, with 11 bases separating them. CDR1 and CDR2 from the germline V gene are MNHNS and SASEGT.

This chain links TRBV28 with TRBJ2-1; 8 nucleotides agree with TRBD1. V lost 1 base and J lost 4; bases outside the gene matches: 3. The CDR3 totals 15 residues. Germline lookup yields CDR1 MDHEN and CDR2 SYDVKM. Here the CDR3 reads CASSLLQGAYNEQFF. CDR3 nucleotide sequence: TGTGCCAGCAGTTTATTGCAGGGGGCTTACAATGAGCAGTTCTTC.

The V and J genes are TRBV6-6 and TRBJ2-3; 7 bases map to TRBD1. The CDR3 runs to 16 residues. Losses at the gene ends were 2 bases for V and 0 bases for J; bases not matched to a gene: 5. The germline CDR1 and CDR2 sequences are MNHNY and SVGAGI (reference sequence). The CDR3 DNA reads TGTGCCAGCAGTTACCCTGGGACAGCTAGCACAGATACGCAGTATTTT. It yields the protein CASSYPGTASTDTQYF.

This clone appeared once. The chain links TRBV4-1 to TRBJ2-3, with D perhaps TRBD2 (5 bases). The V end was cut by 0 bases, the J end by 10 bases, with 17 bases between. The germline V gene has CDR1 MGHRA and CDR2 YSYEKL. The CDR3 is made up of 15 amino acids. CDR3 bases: TGCGCCAGCAGCCAAGATGGCGGGCAGGCCTTCGCGCAGTATTTT. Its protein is CASSQDGGQAFAQYF.

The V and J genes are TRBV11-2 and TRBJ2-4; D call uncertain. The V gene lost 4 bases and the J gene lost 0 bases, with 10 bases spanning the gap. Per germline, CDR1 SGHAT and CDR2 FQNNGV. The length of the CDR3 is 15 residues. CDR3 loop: CASSSPYRAKNIQYF. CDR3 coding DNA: TGTGCCAGCAGCTCCCCCTACCGAGCCAAAAACATTCAGTACTTC.

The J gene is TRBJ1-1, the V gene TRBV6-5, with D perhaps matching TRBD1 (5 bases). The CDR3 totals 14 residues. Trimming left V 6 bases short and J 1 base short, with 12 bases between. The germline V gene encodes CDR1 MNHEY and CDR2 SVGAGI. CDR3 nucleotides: TGTGCCAGCAGCCGCACCGACAGGAACACTGAAGCTTTCTTT. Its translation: CASSRTDRNTEAFF.

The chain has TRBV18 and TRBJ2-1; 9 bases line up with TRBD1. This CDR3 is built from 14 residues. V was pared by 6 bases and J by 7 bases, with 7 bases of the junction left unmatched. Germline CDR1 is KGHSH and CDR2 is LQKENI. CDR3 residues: CASSMRQGENEQFF. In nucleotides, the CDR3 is TGTGCCAGCTCGATGCGACAGGGGGAAAATGAGCAGTTCTTC.

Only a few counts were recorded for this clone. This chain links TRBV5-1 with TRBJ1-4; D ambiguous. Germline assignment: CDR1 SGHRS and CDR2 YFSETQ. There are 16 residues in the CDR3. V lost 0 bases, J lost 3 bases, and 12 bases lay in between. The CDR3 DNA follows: TGCGCCAGCAGCTTGGCCCCGGGGAGCGCTAATGAAAAACTGTTTTTT. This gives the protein CASSLAPGSANEKLFF.

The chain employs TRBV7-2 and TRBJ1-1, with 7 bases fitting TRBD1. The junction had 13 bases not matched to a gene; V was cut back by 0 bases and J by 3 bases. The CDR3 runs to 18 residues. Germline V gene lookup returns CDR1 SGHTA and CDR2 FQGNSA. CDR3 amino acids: CASSLAWRGRGIHTEAFF. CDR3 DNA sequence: TGTGCCAGCAGCTTAGCGTGGAGGGGGCGCGGGATCCACACTGAAGCTTTCTTT.

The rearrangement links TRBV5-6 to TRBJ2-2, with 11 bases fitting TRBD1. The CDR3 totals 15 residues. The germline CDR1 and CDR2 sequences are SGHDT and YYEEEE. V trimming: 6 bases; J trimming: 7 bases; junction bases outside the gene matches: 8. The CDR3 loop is CASTRTGGEGGELFF. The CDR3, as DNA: TGTGCCAGCACTCGGACAGGGGGCGAGGGCGGGGAGCTGTTTTTT.

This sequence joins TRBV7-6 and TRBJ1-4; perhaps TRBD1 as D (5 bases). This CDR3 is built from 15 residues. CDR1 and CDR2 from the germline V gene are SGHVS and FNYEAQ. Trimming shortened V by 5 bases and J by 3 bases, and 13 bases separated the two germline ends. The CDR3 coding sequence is TGTGCCAGCAGCGCCCAGGGTGATCCTAATGAAAAACTGTTTTTT. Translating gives CASSAQGDPNEKLFF.

CDR3 DNA: TGTGCCAGCAGTTACTTGGAGGGGGCCTATGGCTACACCTTC. Translated: CASSYLEGAYGYTF. V gene TRBV6-5 combines with J gene TRBJ1-2; 7 positions match TRBD1. This CDR3 has 14 amino acids. With V trimmed by 1 base and J by 4 bases, 3 bases remained unmatched. Germline loops: CDR1 MNHEY, CDR2 SVGAGI.

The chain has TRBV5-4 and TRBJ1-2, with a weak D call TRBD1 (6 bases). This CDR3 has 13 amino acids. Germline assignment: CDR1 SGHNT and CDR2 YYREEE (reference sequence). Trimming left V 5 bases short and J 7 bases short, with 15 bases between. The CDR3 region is CASSITGYGGYTF. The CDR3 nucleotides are TGTGCCAGCAGTATTACAGGGTACGGTGGCTACACCTTC.

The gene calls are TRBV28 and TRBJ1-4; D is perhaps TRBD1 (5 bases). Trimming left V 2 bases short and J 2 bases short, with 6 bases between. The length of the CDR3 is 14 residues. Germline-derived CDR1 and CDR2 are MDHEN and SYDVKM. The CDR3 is CASSLGGTNEKLFF. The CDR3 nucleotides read TGTGCCAGCAGTTTAGGGGGGACTAATGAAAAACTGTTTTTT.

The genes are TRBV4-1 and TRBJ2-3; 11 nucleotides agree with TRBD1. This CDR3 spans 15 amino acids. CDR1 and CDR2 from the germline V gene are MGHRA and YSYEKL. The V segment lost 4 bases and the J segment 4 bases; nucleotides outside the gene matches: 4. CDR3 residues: CASSRDRGSADTQYF. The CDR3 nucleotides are TGCGCCAGCAGCCGGGACAGGGGGTCGGCAGATACGCAGTATTTT.